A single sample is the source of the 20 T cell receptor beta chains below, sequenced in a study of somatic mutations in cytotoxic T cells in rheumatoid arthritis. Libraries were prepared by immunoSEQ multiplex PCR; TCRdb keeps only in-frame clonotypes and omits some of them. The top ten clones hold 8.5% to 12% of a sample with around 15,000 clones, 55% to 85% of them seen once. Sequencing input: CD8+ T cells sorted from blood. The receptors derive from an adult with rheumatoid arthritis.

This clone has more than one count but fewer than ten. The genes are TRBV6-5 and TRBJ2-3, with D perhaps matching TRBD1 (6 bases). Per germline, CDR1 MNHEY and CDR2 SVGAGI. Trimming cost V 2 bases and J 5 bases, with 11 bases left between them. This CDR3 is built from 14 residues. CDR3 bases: TGTGCCAGCAGTTACAGGGGGAGTTTAGATACGCAGTATTTT. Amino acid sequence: CASSYRGSLDTQYF.

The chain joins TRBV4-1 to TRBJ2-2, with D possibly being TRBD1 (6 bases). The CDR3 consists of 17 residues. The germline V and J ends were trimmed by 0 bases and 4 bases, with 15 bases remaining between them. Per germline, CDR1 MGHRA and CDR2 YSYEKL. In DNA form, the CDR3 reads TGCGCCAGCAGCCAAGAACCGTCAGGGGTTTTCACCGGGGAGCTGTTTTTT. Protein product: CASSQEPSGVFTGELFF.

The CDR3 DNA is TGTGCCAGCAGCACCCCCGGGACAGGCACGGAAGGCTACACCTTC. Encoded protein: CASSTPGTGTEGYTF. The chain has TRBV7-9 and TRBJ1-2, with TRBD1 matching over 8 bases. CDR1 SEHNR and CDR2 FQNEAQ come from the germline V gene (reference sequence). CDR3 length equals 15 residues. J gave up 8 bases and V 5 bases, and 13 bases lay outside the gene matches.

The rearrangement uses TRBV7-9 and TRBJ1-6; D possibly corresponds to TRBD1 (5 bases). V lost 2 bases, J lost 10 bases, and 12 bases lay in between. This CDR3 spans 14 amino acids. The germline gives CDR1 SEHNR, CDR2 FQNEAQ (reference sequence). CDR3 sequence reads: CASSLFGGGSPLHF. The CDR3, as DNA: TGTGCCAGCAGCTTATTCGGCGGGGGGTCACCCCTCCACTTT. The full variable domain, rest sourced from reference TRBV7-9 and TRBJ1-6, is DTGVSQNPRHKITKRGQNVTFRCDPISEHNRLYWYRQTLGQGPEFLTYFQNEAQLEKSRLLSDRFSAERPKGSFSTLEIQRTEQGDSAMYLCASSLFGGGSPLHFGNGTRLTVT.

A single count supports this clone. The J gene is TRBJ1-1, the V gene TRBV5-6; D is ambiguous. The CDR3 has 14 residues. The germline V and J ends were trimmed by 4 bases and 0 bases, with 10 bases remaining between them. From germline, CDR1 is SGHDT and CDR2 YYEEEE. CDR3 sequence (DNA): TGTGCCAGCAGCCCGGGAAGACTGAACACTGAAGCTTTCTTT. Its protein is CASSPGRLNTEAFF. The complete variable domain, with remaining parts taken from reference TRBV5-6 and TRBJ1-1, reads DAGVTQSPTHLIKTRGQQVTLRCSPKSGHDTVSWYQQALGQGPQFIFQYYEEEERQRGNFPDRFSGHQFPNYSSELNVNALLLGDSALYLCASSPGRLNTEAFFGQGTRLTVV.

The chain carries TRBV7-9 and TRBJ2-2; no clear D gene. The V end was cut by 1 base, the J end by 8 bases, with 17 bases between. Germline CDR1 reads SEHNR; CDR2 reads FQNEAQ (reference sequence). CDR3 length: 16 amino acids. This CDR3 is CASSLVGWSLTGELFF. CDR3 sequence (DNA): TGTGCCAGCAGCTTAGTTGGGTGGTCCTTGACGGGGGAGCTGTTTTTT. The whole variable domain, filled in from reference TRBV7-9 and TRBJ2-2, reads DTGVSQNPRHKITKRGQNVTFRCDPISEHNRLYWYRQTLGQGPEFLTYFQNEAQLEKSRLLSDRFSAERPKGSFSTLEIQRTEQGDSAMYLCASSLVGWSLTGELFFGEGSRLTVL.

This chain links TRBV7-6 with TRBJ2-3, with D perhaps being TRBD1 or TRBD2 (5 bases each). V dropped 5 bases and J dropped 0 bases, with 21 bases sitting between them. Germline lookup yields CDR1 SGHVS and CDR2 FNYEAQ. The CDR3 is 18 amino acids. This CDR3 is CASSAIGTGPTSTDTQYF. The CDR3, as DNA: TGTGCCAGCAGCGCAATCGGGACGGGTCCTACTAGCACAGATACGCAGTATTTT.

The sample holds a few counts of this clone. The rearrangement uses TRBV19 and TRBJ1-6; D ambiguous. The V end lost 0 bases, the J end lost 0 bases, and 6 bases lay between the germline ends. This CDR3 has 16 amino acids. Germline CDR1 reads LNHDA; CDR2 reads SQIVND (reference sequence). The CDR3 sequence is CASSIDHGSYNSPLHF. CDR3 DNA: TGTGCCAGTAGTATAGATCATGGCTCCTATAATTCACCCCTCCACTTT.

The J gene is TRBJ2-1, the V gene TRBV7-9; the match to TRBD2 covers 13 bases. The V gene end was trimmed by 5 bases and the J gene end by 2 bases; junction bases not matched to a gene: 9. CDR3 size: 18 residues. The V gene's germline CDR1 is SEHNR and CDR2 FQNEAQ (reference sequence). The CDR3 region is CASSPRTSGGYTYNEQFF. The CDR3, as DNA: TGTGCCAGCAGCCCACGGACTAGCGGGGGTTATACCTACAATGAGCAGTTCTTC.

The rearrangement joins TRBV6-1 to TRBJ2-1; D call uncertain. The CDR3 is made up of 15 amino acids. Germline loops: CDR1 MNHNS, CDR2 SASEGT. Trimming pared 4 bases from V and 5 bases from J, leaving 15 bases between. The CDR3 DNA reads TGTGCCAGCAGTGGTCTTGCGGCACACAACAATGAGCAGTTCTTC. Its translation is CASSGLAAHNNEQFF.

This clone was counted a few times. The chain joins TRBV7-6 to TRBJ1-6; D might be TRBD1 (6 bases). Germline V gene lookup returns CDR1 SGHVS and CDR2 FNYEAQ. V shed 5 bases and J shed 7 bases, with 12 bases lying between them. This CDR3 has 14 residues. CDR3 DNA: TGTGCCAGCAGCAAAACCGGGGGCAATTCACCCCTCCACTTT. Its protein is CASSKTGGNSPLHF. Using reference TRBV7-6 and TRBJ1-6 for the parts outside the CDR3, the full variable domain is GAGVSQSPRYKVTKRGQDVALRCDPISGHVSLYWYRQALGQGPEFLTYFNYEAQQDKSGLPNDRFSAERPEGSISTLTIQRTEQRDSAMYRCASSKTGGNSPLHFGNGTRLTVT.

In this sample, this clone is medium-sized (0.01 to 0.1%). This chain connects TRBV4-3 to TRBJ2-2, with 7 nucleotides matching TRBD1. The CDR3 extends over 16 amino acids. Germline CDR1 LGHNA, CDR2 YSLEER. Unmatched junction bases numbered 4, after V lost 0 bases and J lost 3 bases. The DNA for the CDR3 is TGCGCCAGCAGCCAAGAAAGGGGGCGATACACCGGGGAGCTGTTTTTT. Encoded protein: CASSQERGRYTGELFF.

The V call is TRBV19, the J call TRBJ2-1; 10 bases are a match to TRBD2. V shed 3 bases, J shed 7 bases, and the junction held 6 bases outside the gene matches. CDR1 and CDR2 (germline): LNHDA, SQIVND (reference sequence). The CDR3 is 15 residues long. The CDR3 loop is CASSIVAGGLNEQFF. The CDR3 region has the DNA TGTGCCAGTAGTATCGTAGCGGGGGGCCTAAATGAGCAGTTCTTC.

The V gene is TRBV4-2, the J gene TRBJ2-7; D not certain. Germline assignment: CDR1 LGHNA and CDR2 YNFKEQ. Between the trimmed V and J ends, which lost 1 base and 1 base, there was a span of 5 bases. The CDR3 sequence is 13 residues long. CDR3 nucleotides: TGTGCCAGCAGCCAAGCTAGGTCCTACGAGCAGTACTTC. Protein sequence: CASSQARSYEQYF.

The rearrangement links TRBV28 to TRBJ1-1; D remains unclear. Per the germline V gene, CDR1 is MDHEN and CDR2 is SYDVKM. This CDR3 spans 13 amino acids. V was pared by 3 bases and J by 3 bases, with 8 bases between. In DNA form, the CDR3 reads TGTGCCAGCAGTTTTTTGGGCCACACTGAAGCTTTCTTT. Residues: CASSFLGHTEAFF.

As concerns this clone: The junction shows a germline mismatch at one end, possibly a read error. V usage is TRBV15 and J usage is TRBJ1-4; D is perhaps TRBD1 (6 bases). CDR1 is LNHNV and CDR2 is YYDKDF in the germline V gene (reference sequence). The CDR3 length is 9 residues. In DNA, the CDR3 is TGTGCCACAGGGGGGACCTCCACTTTT. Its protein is CATGGTSTF. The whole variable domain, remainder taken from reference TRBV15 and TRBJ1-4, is DAMVIQNPRYQVTQFGKPVTLSCSQTLNHNVMYWYQQKSSQAPKLLFHYYDKDFNNEADTPDNFQSRRPNTSFCFLDIRSPGLGDTAMYLCATGGTSTFGSGTQLSVL.

The CDR3: CASSITASYEQYF. The DNA for the CDR3 is TGTGCCAGTAGTATTACAGCGTCCTACGAGCAGTACTTC. The V gene is TRBV19, the J gene TRBJ2-7; no clear D. In germline, CDR1 is LNHDA, CDR2 SQIVND (reference sequence). The CDR3 sequence is 13 residues long. Deletions cut 3 bases from V and 1 base from J, with 7 bases between.

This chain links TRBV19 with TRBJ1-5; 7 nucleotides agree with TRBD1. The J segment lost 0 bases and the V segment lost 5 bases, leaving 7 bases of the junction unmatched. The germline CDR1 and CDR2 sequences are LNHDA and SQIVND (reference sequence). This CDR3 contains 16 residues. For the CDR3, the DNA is TGTGCCAGTAGTGAAAGGGGGCTGGATAGCAATCAGCCCCAGCATTTT. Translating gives CASSERGLDSNQPQHF.

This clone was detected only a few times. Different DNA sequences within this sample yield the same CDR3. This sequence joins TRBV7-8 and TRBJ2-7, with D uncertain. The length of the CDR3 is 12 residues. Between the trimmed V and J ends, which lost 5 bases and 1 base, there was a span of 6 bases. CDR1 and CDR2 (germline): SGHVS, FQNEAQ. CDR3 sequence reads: CASSLGSYEQYF. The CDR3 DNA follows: TGTGCCAGCAGCCTAGGATCCTACGAGCAGTACTTC.

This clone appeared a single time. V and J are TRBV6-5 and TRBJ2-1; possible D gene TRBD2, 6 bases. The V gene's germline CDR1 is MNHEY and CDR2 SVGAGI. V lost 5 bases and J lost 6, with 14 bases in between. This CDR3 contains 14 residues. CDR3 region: CASSPGGESNEQFF. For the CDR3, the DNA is TGTGCCAGCAGTCCCGGCGGGGAAAGCAATGAGCAGTTCTTC.